This note documents a single T cell receptor beta chain sequence. The junction and the germline gene differ at one end; a read error may be behind it. The authors ran a second PCR of about 6 to 11 cycles using a sample-barcoded 5' primer and a J-beta primer mix. TCRdb analysed the 5' RACE reads with MiXCR anew, one entry per CDR3 protein. The table lists approximately 320,000 distinct CDR3 sequences, 25% to 30% of them singletons. The CDR3 length is 13 residues. The sample comes from a study of blood T cells in healthy people across ages. In the study overall: The template switching approach captured approximately one barcoded beta molecule for every two T cells.

The chain carries TRBV12-3 or TRBV12-4 and TRBJ2-3; 8 nucleotides match TRBD1. Material for sequencing was blood. This TCR came from a woman aged 70 to 79 in good health. The CDR3 DNA follows: TGTGCCAGCAGTCGACAGGGGACAGATGCGCAGTATTTT. Translation gives CASSRQGTDAQYF.